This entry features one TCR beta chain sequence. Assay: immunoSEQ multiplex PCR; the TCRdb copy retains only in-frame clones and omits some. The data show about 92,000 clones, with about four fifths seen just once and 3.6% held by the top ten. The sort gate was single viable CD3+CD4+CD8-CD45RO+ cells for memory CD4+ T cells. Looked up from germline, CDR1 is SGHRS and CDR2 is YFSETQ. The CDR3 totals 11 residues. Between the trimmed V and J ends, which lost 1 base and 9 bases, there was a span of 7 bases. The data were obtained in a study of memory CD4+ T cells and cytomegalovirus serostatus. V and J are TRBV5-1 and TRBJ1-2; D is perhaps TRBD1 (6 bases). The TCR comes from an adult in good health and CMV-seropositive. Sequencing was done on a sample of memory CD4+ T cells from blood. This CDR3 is CASSLQGSYTF. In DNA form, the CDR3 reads TGCGCCAGCAGCTTGCAGGGGAGCTACACCTTC.